Following are 15 T cell receptor beta chains from one sample sequenced in a study of Graves' ophthalmopathy and Graves' hyperthyroidism. Investigators amplified TCR beta CDR3 regions from RNA transcripts. The workflow started with a first-round RT-PCR run with HTBI primers and then moved on to a second-round multiplex PCR. One entry per CDR3 protein results from TCRdb running MiXCR on the multiplex PCR reads. There are about 590,000 distinct CDR3 sequences in the sample; less than 40% occur only once, and 3.5% to 4.5% lies in the top ten. Specimen: peripheral blood or thyroid tissue (not recorded which). The receptors derive from an adult man with Graves' hyperthyroidism.

The genes are TRBV27 and TRBJ2-7; no clear D gene. Deletions cut 5 bases from V and 5 bases from J, with 16 bases between. The germline V gene has CDR1 MNHEY and CDR2 SMNVEV (reference sequence). The CDR3 length is 14 residues. The CDR3 coding sequence is TGTGCCAGCAGTACGTCCCGGAGTAACGACGAGCAGTACTTC. Translating it yields CASSTSRSNDEQYF.

This clonotype was detected only a few times. This rearrangement joins TRBV6-5 to TRBJ1-2; perhaps TRBD1 as D (5 bases). The germline gives CDR1 MNHEY, CDR2 SVGAGI. The V end lost 0 bases, the J end lost 4 bases, and 15 bases lay between the germline ends. This CDR3 has 16 residues. The CDR3: CASSYSAPGWIYGYTF. The CDR3 coding sequence is TGTGCCAGCAGTTACTCGGCTCCAGGGTGGATCTATGGCTACACCTTC.

This sequence joins TRBV19 and TRBJ2-2, with D possibly TRBD1 on 5 matching bases. The CDR3 is 12 residues long. The germline V gene encodes CDR1 LNHDA and CDR2 SQIVND (reference sequence). V lost 10 bases to trimming and J lost 4 bases, with 10 bases between them. CDR3 residues: CATEGVTGELFF. CDR3 coding DNA: TGTGCCACGGAAGGGGTCACCGGGGAGCTGTTTTTT.

This clonotype was detected ten times or more. V gene TRBV6-1 combines with J gene TRBJ2-7, with a weak D call TRBD2 (6 bases). The germline V gene encodes CDR1 MNHNS and CDR2 SASEGT. This CDR3 contains 14 residues. The ends were cut back, 6 bases at V and 3 bases at J, with 15 bases in the middle. The CDR3 sequence: CASRWQGGSYEQYF. The CDR3 DNA follows: TGTGCCAGCAGGTGGCAGGGAGGTAGCTACGAGCAGTACTTC.

This clonotype was seen repeatedly, ten times or more. The chain is built from TRBV5-4 and TRBJ1-5; TRBD1 matches 8 bases. The length of the CDR3 is 15 residues. Germline V CDR1 and CDR2: SGHNT, YYREEE (reference sequence). V lost 4 bases, J lost 6 bases, and 9 bases stayed unmatched. In DNA form, the CDR3 reads TGTGCCAGCAGCAACCTGGGGCAGGGGGCTCAGCCCCAGCATTTT. Translated: CASSNLGQGAQPQHF.

Comment on this clonotype: A read error may explain this, as a much larger clone is one base away. V is TRBV5-1 and J is TRBJ1-2; no definite D call. The CDR3 is 13 residues long. Germline V gives CDR1 SGHRS, CDR2 YFSETQ. The CDR3 protein is CAGSLDVRYGYTF. DNA of the CDR3: TGCGCCGGCAGCTTGGATGTCCGCTATGGCTACACCTTC.

On this clonotype: A much larger clone differs from this one at a single base, so this may be a read error. This is likely a read error, given that the CDR3 carries no conserved phenylalanine or tryptophan at its end. DNA for the CDR3: TGTGCCAGCAGCCAAGTTGCTAACTATGGCTACACCCTC. Amino acid sequence: CASSQVANYGYTL. The gene calls are TRBV14 and TRBJ1-2; D unresolved. This CDR3 has 13 amino acids. The V gene's germline CDR1 is SGHDN and CDR2 FVKESK. Trimming pared 1 base from V and 0 bases from J, leaving 3 bases between.

The rearrangement uses TRBV7-9 and TRBJ1-5, with 8 positions matching TRBD1. CDR1 is SEHNR and CDR2 is FQNEAQ in the germline V gene (reference sequence). V lost 5 bases and J lost 14; bases outside the gene matches: 14. The CDR3 contains 14 residues. The CDR3 bases are TGTGCCAGCAGCCCAAGGACAGGGTTTGGCTACGAGCATTTT. The encoded protein is CASSPRTGFGYEHF.

The CDR3 nucleotides read TGTGCTAAAACGACAGTCGAAGCTTTCTTT. Translating it yields CAKTTVEAFF. J is TRBJ1-1 and V is TRBV24-1; D may be TRBD1 (5 bases). The CDR3 contains 10 residues. The germline V gene encodes CDR1 KGHDR and CDR2 SFDVKD.

On this clonotype itself: Mismatch with germline at one junction end may stem from a read error. The rearrangement links TRBV12-5 to TRBJ1-2; D uncertain. CDR1 is LGHNT, CDR2 FRNRAP, per germline. The CDR3 has 16 amino acids. CDR3 sequence: CASGSPHGISNYGYTF. The CDR3 coding sequence is TGTGCTAGTGGTTCCCCCCATGGGATTTCTAATTATGGCTACACCTTC.

This clonotype was observed many times. The V call is TRBV29-1, the J call TRBJ1-2, with a weak D call TRBD1 (6 bases). Germline-derived CDR1 and CDR2 are SQVTM and ANQGSEA. The germline V and J ends were trimmed by 7 bases and 6 bases, with 18 bases remaining between them. CDR3 length equals 13 residues. The chain's CDR3 is CSGEGGLGDGYTF. In DNA form, the CDR3 reads TGCAGCGGGGAGGGGGGACTGGGGGATGGCTACACCTTC. The full variable domain, rest sourced from reference TRBV29-1 and TRBJ1-2, is SAVISQKPSRDICQRGTSLTIQCQVDSQVTMMFWYRQQPGQSLTLIATANQGSEATYESGFVIDKFPISRPNLTFSTLTVSNMSPEDSSIYLCSGEGGLGDGYTFGSGTRLTVV.

The chain joins TRBV5-1 to TRBJ1-2; D is unclear. The V gene lost 4 bases and the J gene lost 0 bases, with 13 bases spanning the gap. The CDR3 extends over 15 amino acids. Germline V lookup: CDR1 SGHRS, CDR2 YFSETQ. The CDR3 is CASSLRQDSNYGYTF. CDR3 bases: TGCGCCAGCAGCCTTAGACAAGATTCTAACTATGGCTACACCTTC.

This clonotype was observed many times. This chain connects TRBV28 to TRBJ2-5, with 9 positions matching TRBD1. Losses at the gene ends were 4 bases for V and 4 bases for J; bases not matched to a gene: 10. The CDR3 is 16 amino acids. CDR1 and CDR2 (germline): MDHEN, SYDVKM. CDR3 bases: TGTGCCAGCAGTTCACCGGGACAGGGCTTAAGAGAGACCCAGTACTTC. It yields the protein CASSSPGQGLRETQYF.

The genes are TRBV7-9 and TRBJ2-7, with D perhaps matching TRBD2 (6 bases). The V end lost 4 bases, the J end lost 9 bases, and 16 bases lay between the germline ends. Germline V CDR1 and CDR2: SEHNR, FQNEAQ (reference sequence). The CDR3 totals 13 residues. CDR3 bases: TGTGCCAGCAGCTCTTTCGCGGGGAGAGTGCAGTACTTC. Its protein product is CASSSFAGRVQYF.

This clonotype was seen repeatedly, ten times or more. The chain couples TRBV6-6 to TRBJ2-7, with unresolved D. The CDR3 is 15 amino acids. V lost 0 bases and J lost 0, with 9 bases in between. The V gene's germline CDR1 is MNHNY and CDR2 SVGAGI (reference sequence). The CDR3 loop is CASSYSQSYSYEQYF. CDR3 DNA: TGTGCCAGCAGTTACTCGCAGAGCTACTCCTACGAGCAGTACTTC.